Below are 31 T cell receptor beta chains sequenced from a single sample in a study of blood T cells in healthy people across ages. It was with a sample-barcoded 5' primer and a J-beta primer mix that a second PCR of roughly 6 to 12 cycles was run. TCRdb re-derived calls from the 5' RACE reads in MiXCR, one entry per CDR3 protein. Here the sample spans approximately 1,000,000 distinct CDR3 sequences, 45% being singletons. The sequencing input was blood. These receptors came from a woman in her sixties or seventies in good health.

A few counts support this clonotype. The chain couples TRBV3-1 to TRBJ2-5, with D perhaps matching TRBD1 or TRBD2 (5 bases each). The J call is doubtful: the DNA matches TRBJ2-7 better. The CDR3 covers 12 residues. Germline V lookup: CDR1 LGHDT, CDR2 YNNKEL (reference sequence). The CDR3 sequence: CASTNGGNEQYF. Written as DNA, the CDR3 is TGTGCCAGCACGAATGGGGGTAACGAGCAGTACTTC.

The chain has TRBV12-3 or TRBV12-4 and TRBJ2-3; tentatively, D is TRBD1 or TRBD2 (5 bases each). CDR3 size: 18 residues. V lost 0 bases and J lost 0, with 16 bases in between. The CDR3 DNA reads as TGTGCCAGCAGTTTAGCGCCTCCCGGGACCCTGAGCACAGATACGCAGTATTTT. Its protein is CASSLAPPGTLSTDTQYF.

The chain carries TRBV6-1 and TRBJ1-1, with D hard to call. V dropped 6 bases and J dropped 0 bases, with 8 bases sitting between them. The CDR3 covers 13 residues. Germline V gene lookup returns CDR1 MNHNS and CDR2 SASEGT. The CDR3 region has the DNA TGTGCCAGCAGAGGAGTCATGAACACTGAAGCTTTCTTT. Translation: CASRGVMNTEAFF.

Ten or more counts support this clonotype. This chain's CDR3 is CATSDRSESDYNEQFF. DNA of the CDR3: TGTGCCACCAGTGATCGTAGCGAATCCGACTACAATGAGCAGTTCTTC. This chain links TRBV24-1 with TRBJ2-1, with D possibly TRBD2 on 5 matching bases. V was trimmed by 3 bases and J by 3 bases, leaving 14 bases between them. Germline V gene data show CDR1 as KGHDR and CDR2 as SFDVKD. This CDR3 has 16 residues.

This rearrangement joins TRBV15 to TRBJ2-7; no definite D call. The V gene's germline CDR1 is LNHNV and CDR2 YYDKDF (reference sequence). V was cut by 2 bases and J by 1 base, with 12 bases left in between. The CDR3 covers 15 residues. Here the CDR3 reads CATSRMQSTSYEQYF. In DNA, the CDR3 is TGTGCCACCAGCAGAATGCAGAGTACTTCCTACGAGCAGTACTTC.

V and J are TRBV20-1 and TRBJ2-5; D is undetermined. CDR3 length: 12 amino acids. Germline-derived CDR1 and CDR2 are DFQATT and SNEGSKA (reference sequence). Trimming removed 6 bases at V and 7 bases at J, with 15 bases between. For the CDR3, the DNA is TGCAGTGCGCCTGACGGGTGGGGGACCCAGTACTTC. The encoded protein is CSAPDGWGTQYF.

With respect to this clonotype: A much more abundant neighbour one base away suggests this may be a read error. The chain carries TRBV3-1 and TRBJ2-7; D ambiguous. V lost 3 bases, J lost 3 bases, and 3 bases lay in between. Looked up from germline, CDR1 is LGHDT and CDR2 is YNNKEL (reference sequence). The CDR3 extends over 11 amino acids. CDR3 protein: CASSHFYEQYF. The CDR3 DNA is TGTGCCAGCAGCCATTTCTACGAGCAGTACTTC.

This clonotype was found a few times. V is TRBV7-6 and J is TRBJ2-4; 9 bases map to TRBD1. Gene TRBJ2-7 matches the end of the DNA better, so the J call may be wrong. The CDR3 runs to 16 residues. Germline CDR1 is SGHVS and CDR2 is FNYEAQ. The DNA of the CDR3 is TGTGCCAGCAGCGTTGGGACAGGGCGGATTCTAGACGAGCAGTACTTC. Protein: CASSVGTGRILDEQYF.

This clonotype showed up just a few times. J is TRBJ2-1 and V is TRBV20-1; the match to TRBD1 covers 10 bases. Germline lookup yields CDR1 DFQATT and CDR2 SNEGSKA (reference sequence). This CDR3 spans 14 amino acids. J was trimmed by 7 bases and V by 8 bases; bases with no gene match: 11. CDR3 in DNA: TGCAGTACACACCTCCGGGACAGGGGTAATGAGCAGTTCTTC. Translation: CSTHLRDRGNEQFF.

Concerning this clonotype: Possible read error: a much larger clone is one base away. V and J are TRBV29-1 and TRBJ2-5; 7 bases are a match to TRBD2. The CDR3 covers 15 residues. Germline values: CDR1 SQVTM, CDR2 ANQGSEA. The CDR3 spells CSVESPSGKQETRYF. The DNA of the CDR3 is TGCAGCGTTGAATCCCCCAGCGGGAAACAAGAGACCCGGTACTTC. Using reference TRBV29-1 and TRBJ2-5 for the parts outside the CDR3, the full variable domain is SAVISQKPSRDICQRGTSLTIQCQVDSQVTMMFWYRQQPGQSLTLIATANQGSEATYESGFVIDKFPISRPNLTFSTLTVSNMSPEDSSIYLCSVESPSGKQETRYFGPGTRLLVL.

Concerning this clonotype: The junction shows a germline mismatch at one end, possibly a read error. This chain joins TRBV12-3 or TRBV12-4 and TRBJ2-7; TRBD2 aligns across 10 bases. This CDR3 spans 17 amino acids. CDR3 in DNA: TGTGCCGGCAGTGGGATCCCAGCGGGAGGGCCTCTGTACGAGCAGTACTTC. This encodes CAGSGIPAGGPLYEQYF.

This clonotype has just a few counts. V is TRBV25-1 and J is TRBJ2-3, with 14 nucleotides matching TRBD2. Germline assignment: CDR1 MGHDK and CDR2 SYGVNS. The CDR3 runs to 19 residues. Trimming took 2 bases from V and 2 from J; bases not matched to a gene: 9. In nucleotides, the CDR3 is TGTGCCAGCAGTGAACCCCGTGGGACTAGCGGGAGTGTCACAGATACGCAGTATTTT. It translates to CASSEPRGTSGSVTDTQYF.

This clonotype was seen a handful of times. This rearrangement joins TRBV20-1 to TRBJ2-3; 12 nucleotides align to TRBD2. There are 15 residues in the CDR3. J gave up 4 bases and V 3 bases, and 5 bases lay outside the gene matches. Per germline, CDR1 DFQATT and CDR2 SNEGSKA (reference sequence). The CDR3 protein is CSASRLAGVPDTQYF. The DNA for the CDR3 is TGCAGTGCTAGCCGACTAGCGGGAGTTCCAGATACGCAGTATTTT.

This clonotype was seen only a few times. The genes are TRBV3-1 and TRBJ2-5; 7 bases fit TRBD2. The DNA end favors TRBJ2-7, so the J call may be wrong. Germline V gene data show CDR1 as LGHDT and CDR2 as YNNKEL (reference sequence). The CDR3 is made up of 16 amino acids. The CDR3: CASSQVASGGAYEQYF. Here the CDR3 DNA reads TGTGCCAGCAGCCAAGTGGCTAGCGGAGGGGCCTACGAGCAGTACTTC.

V and J are TRBV9 and TRBJ2-4; the D call may be TRBD1 or TRBD2 (7 bases each). Looked up from germline, CDR1 is SGDLS and CDR2 is YYNGEE. Trimming took off 0 bases at V and 13 bases at J, with 23 bases between the two ends. The CDR3 runs 16 residues. This CDR3 is CASSVVGGGSYNEQYF. CDR3 nucleotides: TGTGCCAGCAGCGTAGTGGGAGGGGGCTCCTACAATGAGCAGTACTTC.

The chain is built from TRBV6-5 and TRBJ2-5; D may be TRBD1 or TRBD2 (5 bases each). V lost 1 base and J 1 base, leaving 13 bases between the germline ends. The CDR3 totals 16 residues. CDR1 is MNHEY, CDR2 SVGAGI, per germline. This CDR3 is CASSYWDETSQETQYF. The CDR3 nucleotides read TGTGCCAGCAGTTACTGGGACGAAACTTCCCAAGAGACCCAGTACTTC.

The V gene is TRBV3-1, the J gene TRBJ2-5; D not certain. Trimming pared 6 bases from V and 4 bases from J, leaving 12 bases between. The CDR3 loop spans 13 amino acids. In germline, CDR1 is LGHDT, CDR2 YNNKEL (reference sequence). In nucleotides, the CDR3 is TGTGCCAGCAGGAAGGAGACTCGAGAGACCCAGTACTTC. Its protein product is CASRKETRETQYF.

This clonotype was detected many times. The chain combines TRBV6-6 with TRBJ2-3; no firm D call. The CDR3 runs to 12 residues. Between the trimmed V and J ends, which lost 6 bases and 5 bases, there was a span of 9 bases. CDR1 is MNHNY and CDR2 is SVGAGI in the germline V gene (reference sequence). The CDR3 nucleotides are TGTGCCAGCAGCTCGATGGGAGATACGCAGTATTTT. This gives the protein CASSSMGDTQYF.

The chain links TRBV6-1 to TRBJ2-6; D not certain. Deletions cut 7 bases from V and 2 bases from J, with 15 bases between. Germline V lookup: CDR1 MNHNS, CDR2 SASEGT. CDR3 size: 16 residues. The CDR3 sequence: CASIVPGRTGANVLTF. In nucleotides, the CDR3 is TGTGCCAGCATTGTTCCGGGTAGGACTGGGGCCAACGTCCTGACTTTC.

This clonotype was seen many times. The rearrangement joins TRBV2 to TRBJ2-7, with TRBD2 matching over 11 bases. Trimming removed 8 bases from V and 5 bases from J; junction bases left unmatched: 2. CDR3 length equals 12 residues. Germline assignment: CDR1 SNHLY and CDR2 FYNNEI. CDR3 sequence: CASSLAGDEQYF. Written as DNA, the CDR3 is TGTGCCAGCTCACTAGCGGGAGACGAGCAGTACTTC.

The V gene is TRBV6-2 or TRBV6-3, the J gene TRBJ2-7; D is ambiguous. Trimming shortened V by 10 bases and J by 3 bases, and 19 bases separated the two germline ends. This CDR3 comprises 14 residues. Per the germline V gene, CDR1 is MNHEY and CDR2 is SVGEGT. DNA of the CDR3: TGTGCCACCCGTTACGAAGGCGGCTTCTACGAGCAGTACTTC. Protein product: CATRYEGGFYEQYF.

This clonotype came up once. This chain joins TRBV28 and TRBJ1-2; D not certain. V lost 3 bases, J lost 6 bases, and 5 bases lay in between. Germline V gene sequence: CDR1 MDHEN, CDR2 SYDVKM. This CDR3 is built from 11 residues. The CDR3 bases are TGTGCCAGCAGTTTTGTGAATGGCTACACCTTC. It is translated as CASSFVNGYTF.

This chain uses TRBV5-1 with TRBJ2-7; the D call may be TRBD1 or TRBD2 (5 bases each). In germline, CDR1 is SGHRS, CDR2 YFSETQ. Trimming stripped 4 bases from V and 6 bases from J, with 11 bases between. The CDR3 sequence is 12 residues long. CDR3 sequence: CASSGTWGEQYF. The CDR3 DNA follows: TGCGCCAGCAGCGGGACCTGGGGCGAGCAGTACTTC.

This sequence joins TRBV6-2 or TRBV6-3 and TRBJ2-5; D remains unclear. The J call may be in error: the DNA end matches TRBJ2-4 better. Germline CDR1 MNHEY, CDR2 SVGEGT. This CDR3 region has 17 residues. The CDR3 is CASGEPPGHGAKNIQYF. The CDR3 region has the DNA TGTGCCAGCGGCGAACCTCCGGGCCATGGAGCCAAAAACATTCAGTACTTC.

The gene calls are TRBV20-1 and TRBJ2-3; tentatively, D is TRBD1 or TRBD2 (5 bases each). Between the trimmed V and J ends, which lost 7 bases and 4 bases, there was a span of 9 bases. The CDR3 extends over 11 amino acids. Germline V gene sequence: CDR1 DFQATT, CDR2 SNEGSKA (reference sequence). CDR3 amino acids: CSGGAADTQYF. The CDR3 region has the DNA TGCAGTGGAGGGGCCGCAGATACGCAGTATTTT.

In this sample, this clonotype turned up once. One end of the junction varies from germline; a read error may be responsible. V is TRBV14 and J is TRBJ2-7; D is ambiguous. The germline V gene has CDR1 SGHDN and CDR2 FVKESK. The CDR3 extends over 13 amino acids. CDR3 sequence reads: CVSSKDQPYEQYF. CDR3 coding DNA: TGTGTCAGCAGCAAAGACCAACCCTACGAGCAGTACTTC.

The chain uses TRBV21-1 and TRBJ1-5; the table assigns TRBD1, which was not confirmed against the DNA. TRBV21-1 is described as a pseudogene. The CDR3 covers 14 residues. CDR3 sequence reads: CASSKGVGDQPQHF. The CDR3 nucleotides read TGTGCCAGCAGCAAAGGAGTAGGGGATCAGCCCCAGCATTTT.

This chain links TRBV21-1 with TRBJ2-7. TRBV21-1 is marked as a pseudogene. The CDR3 is made up of 15 amino acids. The CDR3 loop reads CASSKGCREASEQYF. DNA for the CDR3: TGTGCCAGCAGCAAAGGGTGTAGGGAAGCCAGCGAGCAGTACTTC.

Only one count was recorded for this clonotype. The chain couples TRBV14 to TRBJ2-5; the D gene is possibly TRBD2 (6 bases). Germline lookup yields CDR1 SGHDN and CDR2 FVKESK. CDR3 length: 16 amino acids. Deletions cut 1 base from V and 11 bases from J, with 23 bases between. DNA for the CDR3: TGTGCCAGCAGCCAAGTGGGAATGGGAGGTTACAATGAGCAGTACTTC. Residues: CASSQVGMGGYNEQYF.

The chain has TRBV9 and TRBJ2-1, with D perhaps assigned TRBD1 or TRBD2 (5 bases each). Trimming left V 0 bases short and J 5 bases short, with 12 bases between. The CDR3 totals 15 residues. The V gene's germline CDR1 is SGDLS and CDR2 YYNGEE. DNA of the CDR3: TGTGCCAGCAGCGTAGGGGGGAGCCTCCACAATGAGCAGTTCTTC. This sequence encodes CASSVGGSLHNEQFF.

The table lists this clonotype with many counts. The chain couples TRBV27 to TRBJ2-1; tentative D call: TRBD2 (5 bases). Germline CDR1 and CDR2: MNHEY and SMNVEV (reference sequence). The CDR3 runs 14 residues. V was pared by 3 bases and J by 2 bases, with 8 bases between. The CDR3 nucleotides are TGTGCCAGCAGTTTGCCGGGAACCTACAATGAGCAGTTCTTC. Protein sequence: CASSLPGTYNEQFF.